A selection of T cell receptor beta chains follows, all from one sample in a study of shared clonotypes between healthy human individuals. Sequencing used immunoSEQ multiplex PCR; TCRdb keeps in-frame clones, though not all of them. The sample comprises some 450,000 clones, roughly four fifths of which are singletons, and approximately 12% rests with the top ten. The sequenced material came from PBMCs. These receptors came from a woman in her forties in good health. Some clones in this sample may be carry-over from other donors' samples. Both conserved end residues are part of each CDR3. A D gene is named only where the DNA matches it firmly. Clone size is shown for a subset of rows, as once, few, many or a class of expanded clone.

CDR3 length	V gene	clone size	D gene	J gene	CDR3 protein	CDR3 DNA
15	TRBV5-1	-	-	TRBJ2-6	CASSLGGTGANVLTF	TGCGCCAGCAGCTTGGGGGGAACTGGGGCCAACGTCCTGACTTTC
16	TRBV7-2	-	-	TRBJ2-6	CASSLGSGSGANVLTF	TGTGCCAGCAGCTTAGGTTCGGGTTCTGGGGCCAACGTCCTGACTTTC
15	TRBV5-8	-	-	TRBJ1-3	CASSLAGAHRNTIYF	TGTGCCAGCAGCTTGGCCGGGGCCCATCGAAACACCATATATTTT
18	TRBV25-1	-	TRBD2	TRBJ2-2	CASSEFGLAGGDTGELFF	TGTGCCAGCAGTGAATTTGGACTAGCGGGAGGCGACACCGGGGAGCTGTTTTTT
14	TRBV2	-	TRBD1	TRBJ2-7	CASRYEQGIDEQYF	TGTGCCAGCCGATATGAACAGGGGATCGACGAGCAGTACTTC
16	TRBV28	-	TRBD2	TRBJ2-5	CASSPSLAGYRETQYF	TGTGCCAGCAGTCCTTCACTAGCGGGATACCGAGAGACCCAGTACTTC
17	TRBV18	-	TRBD1	TRBJ1-4	CASSLNTGGEPNEKLFF	TGTGCCAGCTCACTCAATACAGGGGGCGAACCTAATGAAAAACTGTTTTTT
14	TRBV6-5	once	-	TRBJ2-3	CASGAISGTDTQYF	TGTGCCAGCGGGGCGATCTCGGGCACAGATACGCAGTATTTT
18	TRBV21-1	once	-	TRBJ2-7	CASSQKSATSGRCVEQYF	TGTGCCAGCAGTCAAAAAAGCGCCACTAGCGGGAGGTGTGTCGAGCAGTACTTC
19	TRBV7-8	-	TRBD2	TRBJ2-4	CASSLPGLAGGPGRYIQYF	TGTGCCAGCAGCTTGCCGGGACTAGCGGGAGGGCCGGGGAGGTACATTCAGTACTTC
14	TRBV6-6	-	-	TRBJ2-5	CASSTRDLGETQYF	TGTGCCAGCAGTACTAGGGACTTAGGGGAGACCCAGTACTTC
16	TRBV7-2	-	-	TRBJ2-7	CASSPRTETLRYEQYF	TGTGCCAGCAGCCCGCGGACAGAGACACTACGCTACGAGCAGTACTTC
18	TRBV19	-	TRBD1	TRBJ2-2	CASSMVRDRGLNTGELFF	TGTGCCAGTAGTATGGTGCGCGACAGGGGATTAAACACCGGGGAGCTGTTTTTT
15	TRBV2	many	-	TRBJ1-3	CASQYRTYSGNTIYF	TGTGCCAGCCAGTACAGGACCTACTCTGGAAACACCATATATTTT
14	TRBV30	-	TRBD2	TRBJ2-1	CAWGPGLASAEQFF	TGTGCCTGGGGACCGGGACTAGCGTCGGCTGAGCAGTTCTTC
14	TRBV7-7	-	-	TRBJ2-1	CASSLDGSYNEQFF	TGTGCCAGCAGCTTAGATGGGTCCTACAATGAGCAGTTCTTC
12	TRBV10-3	once	-	TRBJ1-4	CAIGSQNEKLFF	TGTGCCATCGGCAGCCAGAATGAAAAACTGTTTTTT
12	TRBV18	-	-	TRBJ2-7	CASSPTRGEQYF	TGTGCCAGCTCACCCACCAGGGGCGAGCAGTACTTC
16	TRBV5-4	-	TRBD2	TRBJ2-7	CASSLASGAGGREQYF	TGTGCCAGCAGCTTGGCCTCCGGAGCGGGAGGTCGCGAGCAGTACTTC
14	TRBV11-2	-	TRBD1	TRBJ2-7	CASSPGQGGYEQYF	TGTGCCAGCAGCCCGGGACAGGGAGGGTACGAGCAGTACTTC
15	TRBV27	-	TRBD2	TRBJ2-3	CASSLRTSGIDTQYF	TGTGCCAGCAGTTTAAGGACTAGCGGTATAGATACGCAGTATTTT
15	TRBV5-5	-	TRBD2	TRBJ2-7	CASSLSGMGTYEQYF	TGTGCCAGCAGCCTGAGCGGGATGGGCACCTACGAGCAGTACTTC
11	TRBV14	-	TRBD1	TRBJ2-7	CASSQTGRQYF	TGTGCCAGCAGCCAGACAGGGAGGCAGTACTTC
14	TRBV10-1	-	-	TRBJ1-1	CASSEKQTDTEAFF	TGCGCCAGCAGTGAGAAACAGACGGACACTGAAGCTTTCTTT
18	TRBV7-9	-	TRBD1	TRBJ2-1	CASSPTWSGGGAWNEQFF	TGTGCCAGCAGCCCGACGTGGTCAGGGGGCGGTGCGTGGAATGAGCAGTTCTTC
14	TRBV2	few	-	TRBJ1-5	CASSFSSGDQPQHF	TGTGCCAGCAGTTTTTCGTCGGGGGATCAGCCCCAGCATTTT
15	TRBV19	-	TRBD2	TRBJ2-5	CASSPRLAGQETQYF	TGTGCCAGTAGTCCGCGACTAGCGGGGCAAGAGACCCAGTACTTC
14	TRBV6-6	-	-	TRBJ1-5	CASSYSVFNQPQHF	TGTGCCAGCAGTTACTCGGTGTTCAATCAGCCCCAGCATTTT
17	TRBV5-1	-	TRBD1	TRBJ1-1	CASSPEDRGGVNTEAFF	TGCGCCAGCAGCCCGGAGGACAGGGGTGGGGTAAACACTGAAGCTTTCTTT
15	TRBV18	-	-	TRBJ1-4	CASSPIAASGEKLFF	TGTGCCAGCTCACCAATTGCCGCTTCCGGTGAAAAACTGTTTTTT
15	TRBV10-3	-	TRBD2	TRBJ2-3	CAISPNSGDTDTQYF	TGTGCCATCAGCCCTAATAGCGGGGACACAGATACGCAGTATTTT
12	TRBV18	-	-	TRBJ2-3	CASSRITDTQYF	TGTGCCAGCTCACGTATAACAGATACGCAGTATTTT
15	TRBV5-1	-	TRBD1	TRBJ2-3	CASALQDRGTDTQYF	TGCGCCAGCGCACTTCAGGACAGGGGGACAGATACGCAGTATTTT
15	TRBV18	-	TRBD1	TRBJ1-1	CASSPDRTGVFGAFF	TGTGCCAGCTCACCCGATAGGACAGGGGTTTTCGGAGCTTTCTTT
12	TRBV2	-	-	TRBJ1-1	CASSGLLLGAFF	TGTGCCAGCAGTGGACTACTCCTCGGAGCTTTCTTT
15	TRBV2	-	TRBD1	TRBJ1-2	CASSTGVVGPFGYTF	TGTGCCAGCAGTACAGGGGTCGTGGGTCCCTTCGGCTACACCTTC
15	TRBV19	-	-	TRBJ2-1	CASSGAESSYNEQFF	TGTGCCAGTAGTGGAGCGGAGAGCTCCTACAATGAGCAGTTCTTC
16	TRBV28	few	TRBD1	TRBJ1-5	CASSDRTGKHNQPQHF	TGTGCCAGCAGTGACAGGACAGGGAAACACAATCAGCCCCAGCATTTT
14	TRBV6-6	-	TRBD2	TRBJ2-7	CASSYSGGIHEQYF	TGTGCCAGCAGTTACTCGGGGGGGATCCACGAGCAGTACTTC
16	TRBV12-1	-	-	TRBJ1-2	CASRPWGAGTGYGYTF	-
13	TRBV6-1	-	-	TRBJ2-7	CASSRDALYEQYF	TGTGCCAGCAGCCGGGACGCTCTCTACGAGCAGTACTTC
15	TRBV4-1	-	-	TRBJ2-2	CASSPPHRGTGELFF	TGCGCCAGCAGCCCGCCCCACAGAGGCACCGGGGAGCTGTTTTTT
12	TRBV28	-	-	TRBJ2-7	CASGGGNYEQYF	TGTGCCAGCGGCGGCGGAAACTACGAGCAGTACTTC
17	TRBV9	-	-	TRBJ2-2	CASSVAFWRGNTGELFF	TGTGCCAGCAGCGTAGCTTTCTGGCGGGGTAACACCGGGGAGCTGTTTTTT